This paragraph reports one TCR beta chain. Its antigen is not known. Reverse transcribing all isolated RNA meant expressed TCRB transcripts were sequenced. A few million reads, on average, came from each naive, central memory and regulatory T cell sample. Profiling relied on immunoSEQ multiplex PCR, and the TCRdb table lists in-frame clones only, not all of them. Among roughly 380,000 clones listed, about 20% were seen once. The entry originates in a study of beta chain features in type 1 diabetes. Whole-study results and caveats: Possibly, sequencing cDNA over-represented cells that had high TCR expression levels.

CDR3 length: 15 amino acids. The ends were cut back, 5 bases at V and 0 bases at J, with 14 bases in the middle. Germline V CDR1 and CDR2: SGHTA, FQGNSA. V and J are TRBV7-2 and TRBJ2-7; perhaps TRBD1 as D (8 bases). The source of this sequence is a woman younger than 30 in good health. Material: naive CD4+ T cells from blood. The CDR3 DNA sequence: TGTGCCAGCAGCCCAGCGGGACAGGTCTCCTACGAGCAGTACTTC. Translated, it gives CASSPAGQVSYEQYF.